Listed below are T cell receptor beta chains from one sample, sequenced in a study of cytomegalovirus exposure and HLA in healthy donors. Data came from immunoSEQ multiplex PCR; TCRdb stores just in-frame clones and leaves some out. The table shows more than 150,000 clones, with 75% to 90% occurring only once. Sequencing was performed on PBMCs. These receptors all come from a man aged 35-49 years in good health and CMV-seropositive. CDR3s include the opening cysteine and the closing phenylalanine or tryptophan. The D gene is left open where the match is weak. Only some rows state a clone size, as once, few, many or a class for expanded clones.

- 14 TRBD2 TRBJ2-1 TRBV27 CASSRTSAYNEQFF TGTGCCAGCAGTCGGACTAGCGCATACAATGAGCAGTTCTTC
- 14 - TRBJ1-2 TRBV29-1 CSVDNRSFNYGYTF TGCAGCGTTGATAACAGGAGTTTTAACTATGGCTACACCTTC
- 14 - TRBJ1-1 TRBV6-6 CASSHLFQGSRAFF TGTGCCAGCAGTCATTTATTTCAGGGAAGTAGAGCTTTCTTT
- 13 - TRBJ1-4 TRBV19 CASSMSGNEKLFF TGTGCCAGTAGTATGTCAGGGAATGAAAAACTGTTTTTT
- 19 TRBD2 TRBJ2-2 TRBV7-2 CASSLFVGGGISGTGELFF TGTGCCAGCAGCCTCTTCGTGGGCGGGGGGATATCGGGCACCGGGGAGCTGTTTTTT
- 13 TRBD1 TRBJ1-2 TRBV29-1 CSPGQGVGGGYTF TGCAGCCCAGGACAGGGGGTAGGGGGTGGCTACACCTTC
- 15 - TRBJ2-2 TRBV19 CATFRVHGGTGELFF TGTGCCACTTTCAGGGTCCATGGGGGGACCGGGGAGCTGTTTTTT
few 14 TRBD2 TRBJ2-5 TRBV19 CASSFRTSQETQYF TGTGCCAGTAGTTTCCGGACTAGCCAGGAGACCCAGTACTTC
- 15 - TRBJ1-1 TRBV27 CASSLGGGGNTEAFF TGTGCCAGCAGCCTGGGAGGGGGAGGGAACACTGAAGCTTTCTTT
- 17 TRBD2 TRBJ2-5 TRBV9 CASSVDPSGGAIETQYF TGTGCCAGCAGCGTAGACCCTAGCGGGGGGGCCATTGAGACCCAGTACTTC
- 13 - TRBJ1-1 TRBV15 CATGTTMNTEAFF TGTGCCACCGGCACTACTATGAACACTGAAGCTTTCTTT
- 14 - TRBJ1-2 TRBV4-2 CASSQEQGSYGYTF TGTGCCAGCAGCCAGGAACAGGGATCCTATGGCTACACCTTC
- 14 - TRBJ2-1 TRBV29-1 CSVPGDNRHNEQFF TGCAGCGTTCCCGGGGACAACCGCCACAATGAGCAGTTCTTC
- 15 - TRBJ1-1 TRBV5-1 CASSPSPIGNTEAFF TGCGCCAGCAGCCCCTCACCGATCGGGAACACTGAAGCTTTCTTT
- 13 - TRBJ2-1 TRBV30 CAWSVQWSNEQFF TGTGCCTGGAGTGTACAATGGAGCAATGAGCAGTTCTTC
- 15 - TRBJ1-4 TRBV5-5 CASSLAPTDNEKLFF TGTGCCAGCAGCTTGGCCCCGACAGATAATGAAAAACTGTTTTTT
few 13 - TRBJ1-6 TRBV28 CASSWDAGGALHF TGTGCCAGCAGCTGGGACGCCGGGGGGGCCCTCCACTTT
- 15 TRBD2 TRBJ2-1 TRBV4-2 CASSLGLAGYNEQFF TGTGCCAGCAGCCTTGGACTAGCGGGTTACAATGAGCAGTTCTTC
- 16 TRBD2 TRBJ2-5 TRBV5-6 CASSLGSGGLQETQYF TGTGCCAGCAGCTTGGGAAGCGGGGGGCTCCAAGAGACCCAGTACTTC
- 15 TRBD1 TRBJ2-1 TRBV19 CASSTRDRGRDEQFF TGTGCCAGTAGTACCCGGGACAGGGGCAGGGATGAGCAGTTCTTC
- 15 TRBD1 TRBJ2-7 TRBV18 CASSLDRGLGHEQYF TGTGCCAGCTCCCTGGACAGGGGGCTCGGTCACGAGCAGTACTTC
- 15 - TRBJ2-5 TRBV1 CTSSQDPGDQETQYF TGCACCAGCAGCCAAGATCCAGGGGATCAAGAGACCCAGTACTTC
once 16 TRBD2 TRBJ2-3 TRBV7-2 CASSPPGGRSTDTQYF TGTGCCAGCAGCCCCCCGGGGGGACGAAGCACAGATACGCAGTATTTT
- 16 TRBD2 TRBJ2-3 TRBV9 CASSVDPSGGSDTQYF TGTGCCAGCAGCGTAGACCCTAGCGGGGGCTCAGATACGCAGTATTTT
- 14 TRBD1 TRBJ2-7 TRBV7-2 CASSNRDSTYEQYF TGTGCCAGCAGCAACCGGGACAGCACCTACGAGCAGTACTTC
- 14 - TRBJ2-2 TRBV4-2 CASSQAGRSGELFF TGTGCCAGCAGCCAAGCCGGCAGGTCCGGGGAGCTGTTTTTT
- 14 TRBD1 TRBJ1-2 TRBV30 CAWTNSPGGYGYTF TGTGCCTGGACTAACAGCCCAGGGGGGTATGGCTACACCTTC
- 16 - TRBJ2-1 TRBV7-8 CASSLAGGPIKSEQFF TGTGCCAGCAGCTTAGCGGGGGGGCCGATAAAGAGTGAGCAGTTCTTC
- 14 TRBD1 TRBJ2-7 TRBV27 CASSFGTGGNEQYF TGTGCCAGCAGTTTTGGAACAGGGGGCAACGAGCAGTACTTC
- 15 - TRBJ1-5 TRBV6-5 CASSQRTDSNQPQHF TGTGCCAGCAGTCAGCGCACCGATAGCAATCAGCCCCAGCATTTT
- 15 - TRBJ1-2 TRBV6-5 CASSYSRGGNYGYTF TGTGCCAGCAGTTACTCACGAGGTGGGAACTATGGCTACACCTTC
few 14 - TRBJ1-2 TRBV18 CASSHRQVEDGYTF TGTGCCAGCTCACATAGACAGGTGGAGGATGGCTACACCTTC
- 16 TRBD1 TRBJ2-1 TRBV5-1 CASSTSGQGVDNEQFF TGCGCCAGCAGCACGTCGGGACAGGGGGTAGACAATGAGCAGTTCTTC
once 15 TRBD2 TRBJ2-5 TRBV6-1 CASSPLAGGQETQYF TGTGCCAGCAGTCCACTAGCGGGGGGGCAGGAGACCCAGTACTTC
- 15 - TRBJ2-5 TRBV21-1 CASHGLAGGQETQYF TGTGCCAGCCACGGACTAGCGGGGGGGCAAGAGACCCAGTACTTC
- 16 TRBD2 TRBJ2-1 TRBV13 CASSLAAGLEDNEQFF TGTGCCAGCAGCTTAGCAGCGGGACTAGAAGACAATGAGCAGTTCTTC
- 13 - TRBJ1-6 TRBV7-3 CASSHTPNSPLHF TGTGCCAGCAGCCATACTCCCAATTCACCCCTCCACTTT
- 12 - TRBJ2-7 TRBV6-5 CASRKTGDEQYF TGTGCCAGCAGGAAAACGGGGGACGAGCAGTACTTC
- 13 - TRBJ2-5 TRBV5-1 CASSFRADETQYF TGCGCCAGCAGCTTTCGAGCGGACGAGACCCAGTACTTC
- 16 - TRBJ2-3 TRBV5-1 CASSSRTGQGTDTQYF TGCGCCAGCAGCTCTAGAACAGGGCAGGGCACAGATACGCAGTATTTT
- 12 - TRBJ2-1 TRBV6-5 CASSYSGSEQFF TGTGCCAGCAGTTACTCGGGGAGTGAGCAGTTCTTC
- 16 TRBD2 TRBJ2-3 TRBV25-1 CASSLLAGGSTDTQYF TGTGCCAGCAGTCTACTAGCGGGGGGTAGCACAGATACGCAGTATTTT
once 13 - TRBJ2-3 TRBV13 CASSLRSTDTQYF TGTGCCAGCAGCTTACGGTCGACAGATACGCAGTATTTT
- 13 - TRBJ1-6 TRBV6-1 CASSAVSSSPLHF TGTGCCAGCAGTGCGGTGTCTTCCTCACCCCTCCACTTT
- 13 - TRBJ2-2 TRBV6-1 CASSASNTGELFF TGTGCCAGCAGTGCTTCGAACACCGGGGAGCTGTTTTTT
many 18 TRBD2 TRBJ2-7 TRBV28 CASSTRELTSASSYEQYF TGTGCCAGCAGCACGCGGGAATTGACTAGCGCAAGTTCCTACGAGCAGTACTTC
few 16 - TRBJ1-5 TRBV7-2 CASSQFAVGGNQPQHF TGTGCCAGCAGCCAGTTCGCGGTCGGGGGCAATCAGCCCCAGCATTTT